This T cell receptor beta chain was retrieved from a study of blood T cell repertoires in COVID-19. Study details: The analysed material was cDNA or gDNA that came from T cells, B-cell-depleted T cells, or PBMCs.

Trimming stripped 4 bases from V and 6 bases from J, with 19 bases between. Germline CDR1 is SGHNT and CDR2 is YYREEE (reference sequence). The CDR3 is 15 residues long. Produced via immunoSEQ multiplex PCR; TCRdb's table is partial and in-frame only. The sample lists about 210,000 clones, 65% to 90% seen once, with about 2.4% in the top ten. Seattle patient enrollment occurred during active infection, with longitudinal follow-up thereafter. The sample taken for sequencing was peripheral blood. This receptor was identified in a woman aged 65 to 85 with COVID-19, enrolled during active disease. The gene calls are TRBV5-4 and TRBJ1-1; possibly TRBD1 for D (6 bases). The DNA for the CDR3 is TGTGCCAGCAGCAAATGGGGGCAGGGTGGATCTGAAGCTTTCTTT. The encoded protein is CASSKWGQGGSEAFF.